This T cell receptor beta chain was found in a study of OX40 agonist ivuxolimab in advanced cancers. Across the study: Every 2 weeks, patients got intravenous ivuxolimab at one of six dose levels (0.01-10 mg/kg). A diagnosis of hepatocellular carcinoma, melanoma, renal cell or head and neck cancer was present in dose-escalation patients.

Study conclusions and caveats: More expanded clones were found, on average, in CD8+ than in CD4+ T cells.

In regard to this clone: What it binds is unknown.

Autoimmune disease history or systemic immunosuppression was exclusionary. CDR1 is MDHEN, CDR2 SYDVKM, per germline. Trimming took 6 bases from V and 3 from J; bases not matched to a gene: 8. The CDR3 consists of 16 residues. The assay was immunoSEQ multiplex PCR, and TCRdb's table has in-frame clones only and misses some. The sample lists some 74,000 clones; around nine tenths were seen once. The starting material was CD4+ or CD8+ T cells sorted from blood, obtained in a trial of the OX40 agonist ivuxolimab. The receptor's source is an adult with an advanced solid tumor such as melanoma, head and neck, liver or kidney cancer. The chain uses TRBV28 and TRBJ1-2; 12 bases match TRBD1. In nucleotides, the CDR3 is TGTGCCAGCAGCACCGGGACAGGGGGCGGTGACTATGGCTACACCTTC. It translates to CASSTGTGGGDYGYTF.